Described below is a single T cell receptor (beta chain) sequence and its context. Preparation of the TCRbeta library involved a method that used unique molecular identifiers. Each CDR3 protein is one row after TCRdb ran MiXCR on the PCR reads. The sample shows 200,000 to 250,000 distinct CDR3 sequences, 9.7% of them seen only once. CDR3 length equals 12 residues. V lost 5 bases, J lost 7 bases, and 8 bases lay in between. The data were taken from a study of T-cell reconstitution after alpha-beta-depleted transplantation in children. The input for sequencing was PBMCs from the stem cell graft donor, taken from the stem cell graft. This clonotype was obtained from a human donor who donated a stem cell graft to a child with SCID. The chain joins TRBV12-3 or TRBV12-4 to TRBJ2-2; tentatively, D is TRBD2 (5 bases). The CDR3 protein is CASSRGVGELFF. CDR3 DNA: TGTGCCAGCAGTCGGGGTGTCGGGGAGCTGTTTTTT.